The 6 T cell receptor beta chains below all came from one sample that was sequenced in a study of blood T cells in healthy people across ages. For the second PCR, which ran for about 7 to 12 cycles, a sample-barcoded 5' primer and a J-beta primer mix were used. A single record per CDR3 protein comes from TCRdb applying MiXCR to the 5' RACE reads. The top ten clones hold 3.6% of a sample with 600,000 or so distinct CDR3 sequences, more than 20% of them seen once. Sequencing was done on a sample of blood. These receptors were taken from a man in his sixties or seventies in good health.

This chain links TRBV28 with TRBJ2-3; perhaps TRBD2 as D (6 bases). Trimming took off 0 bases at V and 2 bases at J, with 9 bases between the two ends. Looked up from germline, CDR1 is MDHEN and CDR2 is SYDVKM. The length of the CDR3 is 15 residues. This CDR3 reads CASSLWAGTTDTQYF. CDR3 nucleotides: TGTGCCAGCAGTTTATGGGCGGGGACCACAGATACGCAGTATTTT.

CDR3 residues: CASSLAGTGVDEQFF. CDR3 nucleotide sequence: TGCGCCAGCAGCTTGGCCGGGACAGGGGTCGATGAGCAGTTCTTC. The V call is TRBV5-1, the J call TRBJ2-5; the match to TRBD1 covers 10 bases. The J call is uncertain, as TRBJ2-1 better fits the DNA end. The CDR3 runs to 15 residues. Germline V gene data show CDR1 as SGHRS and CDR2 as YFSETQ.

This clonotype has only a few counts. The CDR3 sequence: CSVGRGENQPQHF. In DNA, the CDR3 is TGCAGCGTTGGCCGGGGGGAAAATCAGCCCCAGCATTTT. The chain recombines TRBV29-1 with TRBJ1-5; D is perhaps TRBD1 (5 bases). This CDR3 region has 13 residues. The V end was cut by 4 bases, the J end by 4 bases, with 11 bases between. CDR1 is SQVTM, CDR2 ANQGSEA, per germline.

This clonotype was observed a handful of times. The V call is TRBV5-1, the J call TRBJ2-1; 14 bases agree with TRBD2. This CDR3 is built from 14 residues. Germline assignment: CDR1 SGHRS and CDR2 YFSETQ. The junction had 3 bases not matched to a gene; V was cut back by 4 bases and J by 9 bases. CDR3 in amino acids: CASSAGLAGVEQFF. Here the CDR3 DNA reads TGCGCCAGCAGCGCGGGACTAGCGGGGGTTGAGCAGTTCTTC.

Points on this clonotype: An end of the junction differs from the germline gene, which may be a read error. This chain uses TRBV9 with TRBJ2-5; 8 positions match TRBD1. This CDR3 has 15 residues. CDR1 is SGDLS and CDR2 is YYNGEE in the germline V gene. The CDR3 nucleotides read TGTGCCTGCAGCGTCGGAACAGGGGGCCAAGAGACCCAGTACTTC. Residues: CACSVGTGGQETQYF.

This sequence joins TRBV7-9 and TRBJ2-5; D might be TRBD2 (5 bases). The last part of the DNA fits TRBJ2-7 better; the J call may be wrong. This CDR3 is 14 amino acids long. The germline V gene encodes CDR1 SEHNR and CDR2 FQNEAQ (reference sequence). The CDR3 here is CASSLEVVGSEQYF. The CDR3 DNA follows: TGTGCCAGCAGCTTAGAAGTAGTAGGGAGCGAGCAGTACTTC.